The rows below give T cell receptor beta chains drawn from one sample of a study of technical replicates of blood from a few donors. Sequencing used immunoSEQ multiplex PCR; TCRdb keeps in-frame clones, though not all of them. The sample records tens of thousands of clones, under 96% being singletons. The sample comprised T cells isolated from PBMCs. The origin of the receptors is a human donor in good health. Both conserved end residues are part of each CDR3. Fields, in order: clone size, J gene, D gene, CDR3 length, V gene, CDR3 protein, CDR3 DNA. A D gene is named only where the DNA matches it firmly. For some rows the clone size is stated as once, few or many, or as a class when expanded; others skip it.

>.|TRBJ2-4|.|16|TRBV5-1
CASSPDMDQGDYIQYF
TGCGCCAGCAGCCCGGATATGGACCAAGGGGATTACATTCAGTACTTC
>.|TRBJ2-1|TRBD2|17|TRBV7-2
CASSLAWTSGPYNEQFF
TGTGCCAGCAGCTTAGCGTGGACTAGCGGGCCGTACAATGAGCAGTTCTTC
>.|TRBJ2-5|TRBD2|13|TRBV9
CASSVAGEETQYF
TGTGCCAGCAGCGTCGCGGGAGAAGAGACCCAGTACTTC
>.|TRBJ1-3|.|11|TRBV18
CASSSTNTIYF
TGTGCCAGCTCATCTACCAACACCATATATTTT
>.|TRBJ2-1|TRBD2|15|TRBV5-4
CASSWEGTMDNEQFF
TGTGCCAGCAGCTGGGAGGGGACTATGGACAATGAGCAGTTCTTC
>.|TRBJ1-1|.|15|TRBV28
CASSKQGNMNTEAFF
TGTGCCAGCTCCAAACAGGGTAACATGAACACTGAAGCTTTCTTT
>once|TRBJ1-2|.|13|TRBV28
CASSLPGSYGYTF
TGTGCCAGCAGTTTGCCGGGATCCTATGGCTACACCTTC
>.|TRBJ2-7|TRBD1|15|TRBV11-2
CASSLGQGVSYEQYF
TGTGCCAGCAGCTTAGGACAGGGGGTATCATACGAGCAGTACTTC
>.|TRBJ1-5|TRBD1|15|TRBV27
CASRPKTGRNQPQHF
TGTGCCAGCAGGCCCAAGACAGGGCGCAATCAGCCCCAGCATTTT
>once|TRBJ2-7|.|14|TRBV21-1
CASSKRAGVNEQYF
TGTGCCAGCAGCAAACGGGCGGGAGTAAACGAGCAGTACTTC
>.|TRBJ2-5|.|13|TRBV10-3
CAISAGVRETQYF
TGTGCCATCAGTGCAGGGGTTCGAGAGACCCAGTACTTC
>.|TRBJ2-7|.|13|TRBV15
CATSTLPPYEQYF
TGTGCCACCAGCACCCTCCCCCCCTACGAGCAGTACTTC
>.|TRBJ2-1|.|15|TRBV5-1
CASSPRRGDLDEQFF
TGCGCCAGCAGCCCCCGGCGGGGAGATTTAGATGAGCAGTTCTTC
>.|TRBJ1-1|.|13|TRBV6-1
CASESGAGTEAFF
TGTGCCAGCGAGTCAGGGGCGGGCACTGAAGCTTTCTTT
>once|TRBJ2-7|.|13|TRBV19
CASSIGRGPEQYF
TGTGCCAGTAGTATCGGGCGGGGTCCCGAGCAGTACTTC
>.|TRBJ2-2|.|13|TRBV13
CASSLGLGGELFF
TGTGCCAGCAGCTTAGGTCTCGGCGGGGAGCTGTTTTTT
>.|TRBJ2-7|TRBD1|15|TRBV7-2
CASGPLGQGAHEQYF
TGTGCCAGCGGGCCTTTAGGACAGGGAGCTCACGAGCAGTACTTC
>.|TRBJ2-7|.|13|TRBV7-9
CASSFGPSNEQYF
TGTGCCAGCAGCTTCGGTCCGTCGAACGAGCAGTACTTC
>.|TRBJ2-7|.|12|TRBV28
CATDTSYYEQYF
TGTGCCACGGACACCTCTTACTACGAGCAGTACTTC
>.|TRBJ1-5|TRBD1|17|TRBV5-4
CASRPIYEQGARQPQHF
TGTGCCAGCAGACCGATATACGAACAGGGGGCGAGGCAGCCCCAGCATTTT
>.|TRBJ2-7|TRBD1|13|TRBV27
CASSLGTDYEQYF
TGTGCCAGCAGTTTGGGGACAGATTACGAGCAGTACTTC
>.|TRBJ1-5|.|13|TRBV6-1
CASSPDGNQPQHF
TGTGCCAGCAGTCCAGACGGGAATCAGCCCCAGCATTTT
>.|TRBJ1-3|.|19|TRBV15
CATSRDTGSPPLSGNTIYF
TGTGCCACCAGCAGAGATACGGGGAGCCCTCCCCTCTCTGGAAACACCATATATTTT
>.|TRBJ2-1|.|15|TRBV4-3
CASSQDSGSYNEQFF
TGCGCCAGCAGCCAAGACTCGGGCTCCTACAATGAGCAGTTCTTC
>.|TRBJ1-5|.|14|TRBV15
CATSSSYTNQPQHF
TGTGCCACCAGCAGTTCATACACGAATCAGCCCCAGCATTTT
>.|TRBJ1-1|.|14|TRBV28
CASSSWGLNTEAFF
TGTGCCAGCAGTTCCTGGGGCCTGAACACTGAAGCTTTCTTT
>.|TRBJ2-7|TRBD2|15|TRBV11-2
CASRSLAGGRGEQYF
TGTGCCAGCAGATCTCTAGCGGGAGGTAGGGGAGAGCAGTACTTC
>.|TRBJ2-5|TRBD2|14|TRBV13
CASTLAGEWETQYF
TGTGCCAGCACCTTAGCGGGAGAGTGGGAGACCCAGTACTTC
>.|TRBJ2-3|.|12|TRBV27
CASRGDWQAQYF
TGTGCCAGCAGAGGGGACTGGCAAGCGCAGTATTTT
>.|TRBJ2-1|TRBD2|18|TRBV7-2
CASSRPSGRVSSYNEQFF
TGTGCCAGCAGCAGACCTAGCGGGAGGGTTAGCTCCTACAATGAGCAGTTCTTC
>.|TRBJ2-7|TRBD1|14|TRBV5-6
CASSWGQGALEQYF
TGTGCCAGCAGCTGGGGACAGGGGGCCCTCGAGCAGTACTTC
>few|TRBJ2-1|TRBD2|14|TRBV30
CAWSVTSGYNEQFF
TGTGCCTGGAGTGTGACTAGCGGGTACAATGAGCAGTTCTTC
>few|TRBJ1-1|.|10|TRBV2
CASNSVEAFF
TGTGCCAGCAACAGTGTTGAAGCTTTCTTT
>.|TRBJ2-1|TRBD2|15|TRBV7-6
CASSLIRTRDHEQFF
TGTGCCAGCAGCCTCATCCGGACTAGGGATCATGAGCAGTTCTTC
>.|TRBJ2-1|TRBD2|14|TRBV7-6
CATQTSGIYNEQFF
TGTGCCACGCAAACTAGCGGGATTTATAATGAGCAGTTCTTC
>.|TRBJ2-7|TRBD2|14|TRBV7-2
CASSLPKRGYEQYF
TGTGCCAGCAGCTTGCCCAAGCGGGGCTACGAGCAGTACTTC
>.|TRBJ1-4|.|14|TRBV6-5
CASRPGLRGEKLFF
TGTGCCAGCAGACCGGGACTGAGGGGTGAAAAACTGTTTTTT
>.|TRBJ2-7|.|11|TRBV20-1
CSARGSYEQYF
TGCAGTGCTAGAGGGTCCTACGAGCAGTACTTC
>.|TRBJ1-3|.|13|TRBV5-4
CASSVYSGNTIYF
TGTGCCAGCAGCGTTTACTCTGGAAACACCATATATTTT
>.|TRBJ2-4|TRBD2|15|TRBV5-4
CASSQSSGTKNIQYF
TGTGCCAGCAGCCAATCTAGCGGCACCAAAAACATTCAGTACTTC
>.|TRBJ2-7|TRBD2|14|TRBV13
CASSYRLAVYEQYF
TGTGCCAGCAGCTACCGACTAGCGGTCTACGAGCAGTACTTC
>.|TRBJ2-7|.|13|TRBV5-5
CASSLSGVYEQYF
TGTGCCAGCAGCTTGTCGGGGGTCTACGAGCAGTACTTC
>.|TRBJ2-1|TRBD2|16|TRBV27
CASRKFPLAGEDEQFF
TGTGCCAGCAGAAAATTTCCCCTAGCGGGAGAGGATGAGCAGTTCTTC
>.|TRBJ1-4|TRBD1|14|TRBV11-2
CASSPQGAHEKLFF
TGTGCCAGCAGCCCGCAGGGGGCCCATGAAAAACTGTTTTTT
>.|TRBJ1-5|.|13|TRBV27
CASSSQGMQPQHF
TGTGCCAGCAGCTCACAGGGAATGCAGCCCCAGCATTTT
>once|TRBJ2-2|.|14|TRBV19
CASSMVREAGELFF
TGTGCCAGTAGTATGGTAAGAGAGGCCGGGGAGCTGTTTTTT
>.|TRBJ2-1|TRBD2|14|TRBV28
CASRTSGSYNEQFF
TGTGCCAGCAGGACTAGCGGATCCTACAATGAGCAGTTCTTC
>.|TRBJ2-3|.|14|TRBV19
CASSDSGNTDTQYF
TGTGCCAGTAGTGACTCAGGGAACACAGATACGCAGTATTTT
>.|TRBJ2-2|TRBD2|18|TRBV9
CASSVSPRSGEWTGELFF
TGTGCCAGCAGCGTGAGCCCGAGGAGCGGGGAATGGACCGGGGAGCTGTTTTTT
>.|TRBJ2-5|.|12|TRBV28
CASTRGAETQYF
TGTGCCAGCACTCGGGGGGCTGAGACCCAGTACTTC
>.|TRBJ1-2|.|15|TRBV15
CATSRDQAGPYGYTF
TGTGCCACCAGCAGAGATCAGGCAGGGCCATATGGCTACACCTTC
>.|TRBJ1-2|TRBD1|11|TRBV6-6
CASSTGVGYTF
TGTGCCAGCAGTACAGGGGTTGGCTACACCTTC
>.|TRBJ2-1|TRBD2|17|TRBV9
CASQLAGETSSYNEQFF
TGTGCCAGCCAACTAGCGGGAGAAACTTCCTCCTACAATGAGCAGTTCTTC
>.|TRBJ1-2|.|14|TRBV4-1
CASSQVGAWDGYTF
TGCGCCAGCAGCCAAGTGGGGGCTTGGGATGGCTACACCTTC
>.|TRBJ1-3|TRBD1|14|TRBV11-2
CASSLGTGGNTIYF
TGTGCCAGCAGCCTCGGGACAGGGGGCAACACCATATATTTT